This note documents a single T cell receptor beta chain sequence. Its specificity is unknown. TRB cDNA was prepared as libraries by UMI-labeled 5' RACE. TCRdb re-called the 5' RACE reads; one entry per CDR3 protein, DNA not given. The repertoire table contains fewer than 90,000 distinct CDR3 sequences. The sample belongs to a study of CXCR3-negative and CXCR3-positive naive CD8 T cells. General observations from the study: Comparably high diversity marked both naive subsets, whereas memory CD8+ cells had much lower diversity. CXCR3-positive naive cells had more hydrophobic TRB CDR3s than CXCR3-negative naive cells. The TRBV-TRBJ usage of naive CXCR3-negative and CXCR3-positive cells was similar, but that of memory cells differed.

Germline lookup yields CDR1 MGHRA and CDR2 YSYEKL. The CDR3 has 16 residues. This receptor was taken from a human donor in good health. Some clones in this sample may be carry-over from other donors' samples. Sequencing was done on a sample of naive CXCR3- CD8+ T cells from blood. Subset specified: CD45RO-CCR7+CD27+CD95- naive CD8+ T cells lacking CXCR3 (TNR3-). V is TRBV4-1 and J is TRBJ2-7; lacking DNA, the TRBD1 call made by TCRdb goes unchecked. The chain's CDR3 is CASSQEGQGTTYEQYF.